Listed here are 25 T cell receptor beta chains from one sample, sequenced in a study of beta chain features in type 1 diabetes. The entirety of the isolated RNA underwent reverse transcription, so expressed TCRB transcripts were sequenced. The protocol was immunoSEQ multiplex PCR, while the TCRdb copy is restricted to in-frame clones and leaves out a portion. The sample shows 310,000 or so clones, around 8% of them seen only once. The sequencing input was central memory CD4+ T cells from blood. The receptors here all came from a young woman in good health.

This clone came up a few times. The chain combines TRBV9 with TRBJ2-2; D not resolved. Between the trimmed V and J ends, which lost 4 bases and 1 base, there was a span of 11 bases. The CDR3 has 15 residues. Looked up from germline, CDR1 is SGDLS and CDR2 is YYNGEE. CDR3 sequence: CASSLSDRNTGELFF. CDR3 nucleotide sequence: TGTGCCAGCAGCCTATCGGACCGGAACACCGGGGAGCTGTTTTTT.

V is TRBV1 and J is TRBJ2-3; the table calls TRBD2, which could not be checked here. TRBV1 is noted as a pseudogene. The CDR3 has 17 residues. The CDR3 coding sequence is TGCACCAGCAGCCCTACCGCTTGCGGGAGGAAAACAGATACGCAGTATTTT. This sequence encodes CTSSPTACGRKTDTQYF.

In its sample, this clone was seen a few times. CDR3 nucleotide sequence: TGTGCCAGCAGCTGGCAGGGGAACACTGGAAACACCATATATTTT. Encoded protein: CASSWQGNTGNTIYF. The chain recombines TRBV7-2 with TRBJ1-3; TRBD1 might be the D (6 bases). In germline, CDR1 is SGHTA, CDR2 FQGNSA. This CDR3 is built from 15 residues. The V end lost 4 bases, the J end lost 2 bases, and 12 bases lay between the germline ends.

This clone was seen a few times. V and J are TRBV28 and TRBJ2-1; D is unclear. Germline V lookup: CDR1 MDHEN, CDR2 SYDVKM. The V end was cut by 3 bases, the J end by 7 bases, with 19 bases between. The CDR3 runs to 16 residues. The CDR3 here is CASSFWSVRIRNEQFF. DNA of the CDR3: TGTGCCAGCAGTTTTTGGTCAGTTCGGATCAGGAATGAGCAGTTCTTC.

The chain uses TRBV6-6 and TRBJ2-2; D uncertain. V was pared by 5 bases and J by 1 base, with 2 bases between. The CDR3 is made up of 12 amino acids. Germline V gene lookup returns CDR1 MNHNY and CDR2 SVGAGI (reference sequence). The DNA of the CDR3 is TGTGCCAGCAGTCGGAACACCGGGGAGCTGTTTTTT. Protein: CASSRNTGELFF.

The chain recombines TRBV5-4 with TRBJ1-1; D is unresolved. CDR1 is SGHNT, CDR2 YYREEE, per germline (reference sequence). V was cut by 3 bases and J by 0 bases, with 12 bases left in between. The CDR3 is 15 residues long. The CDR3 reads CASSSSLPLNTEAFF. CDR3 DNA: TGTGCCAGCAGCTCCAGCCTTCCGTTGAACACTGAAGCTTTCTTT.

The chain links TRBV28 to TRBJ2-5; D unresolved. Germline V lookup: CDR1 MDHEN, CDR2 SYDVKM. Trimming removed 4 bases at V and 1 base at J, with 10 bases between. The CDR3 contains 14 residues. For the CDR3, the DNA is TGTGCCAGCAGTTATGGAAACTTCCAAGAGACCCAGTACTTC. Its protein product is CASSYGNFQETQYF.

This sequence joins TRBV28 and TRBJ1-5; 7 nucleotides line up with TRBD1. Trimming at V came to 2 bases and at J to 4 bases, leaving 2 bases not matched to a gene. Germline V gene sequence: CDR1 MDHEN, CDR2 SYDVKM. The CDR3 spans 14 residues. This chain's CDR3 is CASSLGQVNQPQHF. The CDR3 DNA sequence: TGTGCCAGCAGTTTAGGACAGGTAAATCAGCCCCAGCATTTT.

This clone has a handful of counts. The chain is built from TRBV5-6 and TRBJ2-3; D may be TRBD1 (5 bases). V lost 4 bases to trimming and J lost 6 bases, with 18 bases between them. This CDR3 comprises 15 residues. Germline CDR1 SGHDT, CDR2 YYEEEE. The CDR3 DNA sequence: TGTGCCAGCAGCGGGTTAGAAGCTGGGGCGGATACGCAGTATTTT. It yields the protein CASSGLEAGADTQYF. Drawing the rest from reference TRBV5-6 and TRBJ2-3, the complete variable domain is DAGVTQSPTHLIKTRGQQVTLRCSPKSGHDTVSWYQQALGQGPQFIFQYYEEEERQRGNFPDRFSGHQFPNYSSELNVNALLLGDSALYLCASSGLEAGADTQYFGPGTRLTVL.

This clone was counted between two and nine times. This chain uses TRBV28 with TRBJ2-7, with 9 positions matching TRBD2. The germline CDR1 and CDR2 sequences are MDHEN and SYDVKM. V lost 5 bases, J lost 2 bases, and 7 bases stayed unmatched. There are 15 residues in the CDR3. CDR3 nucleotides: TGTGCCAGCAGTGTTAGCGGGAGATTAACCTACGAGCAGTACTTC. Translating it yields CASSVSGRLTYEQYF.

The chain has TRBV2 and TRBJ2-4; D is possibly TRBD2 (6 bases). The CDR3 is 13 residues long. V was pared by 6 bases and J by 4 bases, with 10 bases between. Germline CDR1 SNHLY, CDR2 FYNNEI. CDR3 coding DNA: TGTGCCAGCAGCCTACGGGGGAAAAACATTCAGTACTTC. Its protein is CASSLRGKNIQYF. Using reference TRBV2 and TRBJ2-4 for the parts outside the CDR3, the full variable domain is EPEVTQTPSHQVTQMGQEVILRCVPISNHLYFYWYRQILGQKVEFLVSFYNNEISEKSEIFDDQFSVERPDGSNFTLKIRSTKLEDSAMYFCASSLRGKNIQYFGAGTRLSVL.

The chain joins TRBV5-6 to TRBJ2-3; 10 nucleotides align to TRBD1. This CDR3 is 14 amino acids long. Losses at the gene ends were 7 bases for V and 2 bases for J; bases not matched to a gene: 4. Per the germline V gene, CDR1 is SGHDT and CDR2 is YYEEEE. The CDR3 DNA reads as TGTGCCAGCGCGGGACAGGGGAACACAGATACGCAGTATTTT. Translation: CASAGQGNTDTQYF.

On this clone itself: The same CDR3 arises from other DNA sequences in this sample as well. This chain uses TRBV7-9 with TRBJ2-5, with 10 bases lining up with TRBD1. This CDR3 contains 16 residues. V gave up 3 bases and J gave up 3 bases; unmatched junction bases: 7. Germline V gene data show CDR1 as SEHNR and CDR2 as FQNEAQ (reference sequence). The DNA for the CDR3 is TGTGCCAGCAGCTTGGGGGACAGGGGTCTAAAAGAGACCCAGTACTTC. Residues: CASSLGDRGLKETQYF.

A single count supports this clone. A far larger clone is one nucleotide away, so this likely arose from a read error. The chain uses TRBV6-5 and TRBJ2-3; D is unresolved. The CDR3 sequence is 12 residues long. Deletions cut 1 base from V and 2 bases from J, with 1 base between. Per germline, CDR1 MNHEY and CDR2 SVGAGI. CDR3 DNA sequence: TGTGCCAGCAGTTACTACACAGATACGCAGTATTTT. Its translation: CASSYYTDTQYF.

This clone came up a few times. The chain recombines TRBV7-2 with TRBJ2-7; perhaps D is TRBD1 or TRBD2 (5 bases each). The CDR3 spans 12 residues. The V end was cut by 1 base, the J end by 7 bases, with 8 bases between. CDR1 and CDR2 (germline): SGHTA, FQGNSA. CDR3 in DNA: TGTGCCAGCAGCTTAGATGAGGGGGAGCAGTACTTC. Its protein is CASSLDEGEQYF. The full variable domain, rest sourced from reference TRBV7-2 and TRBJ2-7, is GAGVSQSPSNKVTEKGKDVELRCDPISGHTALYWYRQSLGQGLEFLIYFQGNSAPDKSGLPSDRFSAERTGGSVSTLTIQRTQQEDSAVYLCASSLDEGEQYFGPGTRLTVT.

The chain recombines TRBV7-6 with TRBJ2-1; the D gene is possibly TRBD2 (6 bases). The CDR3 runs to 16 residues. Germline CDR1 and CDR2: SGHVS and FNYEAQ. The V end lost 1 base, the J end lost 4 bases, and 14 bases lay between the germline ends. CDR3 protein: CASSLGGDWRYNEQFF. The CDR3 DNA reads TGTGCCAGCAGCTTAGGGGGGGACTGGCGTTACAATGAGCAGTTCTTC.

This clone was detected a few times. The gene calls are TRBV19 and TRBJ1-5; D ambiguous. The V and J ends lost 0 bases and 5 bases respectively, with 8 bases between them. The CDR3 runs 14 residues. Germline V lookup: CDR1 LNHDA, CDR2 SQIVND (reference sequence). The CDR3 sequence: CASSIEVGYQPQHF. CDR3 nucleotides: TGTGCCAGTAGTATAGAGGTGGGATATCAGCCCCAGCATTTT.

This clone has just a few counts. V and J are TRBV5-4 and TRBJ2-3; tentative D call: TRBD2 (6 bases). The CDR3 covers 17 residues. Deletions cut 4 bases from V and 1 base from J, with 19 bases between. Germline CDR1 reads SGHNT; CDR2 reads YYREEE (reference sequence). CDR3 sequence reads: CASSPLLGRRGTDTQYF. The CDR3 DNA is TGTGCCAGCAGCCCTTTACTCGGGAGACGTGGCACAGATACGCAGTATTTT.

The chain employs TRBV29-1 and TRBJ2-1, with D unresolved. Germline CDR1 reads SQVTM; CDR2 reads ANQGSEA. This CDR3 spans 12 amino acids. CDR3 region: CSYEATGNEQFF. For the CDR3, the DNA is TGCAGTTACGAGGCTACGGGCAATGAGCAGTTCTTC.

The chain carries TRBV7-2 and TRBJ2-7, with TRBD1 matching 8 bases. The CDR3 has 15 residues. V was clipped by 5 bases and J by 3 bases; unmatched bases: 9. The V gene's germline CDR1 is SGHTA and CDR2 FQGNSA. CDR3 sequence: CASSQGQGGVYEQYF. In DNA form, the CDR3 reads TGTGCCAGCAGCCAAGGACAGGGTGGGGTCTACGAGCAGTACTTC.

This clone was observed a handful of times. The CDR3: CASRQGHNEQFF. The CDR3 DNA reads TGTGCCAGCCGACAGGGACACAATGAGCAGTTCTTC. This chain joins TRBV27 and TRBJ2-1, with 7 bases matching TRBD1. This CDR3 region has 12 residues. CDR1 MNHEY and CDR2 SMNVEV come from the germline V gene (reference sequence). Trimming took 8 bases from V and 5 from J; bases not matched to a gene: 3.

This clone showed up many times. J is TRBJ2-3 and V is TRBV7-2; tentative D call: TRBD2 (6 bases). CDR3 length equals 15 residues. Germline loops: CDR1 SGHTA, CDR2 FQGNSA. V shed 3 bases and J shed 4 bases, with 14 bases lying between them. The CDR3 protein is CASSFSGGNADTQYF. In DNA form, the CDR3 reads TGTGCCAGCAGCTTTTCTGGCGGGAATGCAGATACGCAGTATTTT.

V and J are TRBV10-3 and TRBJ2-7; D is tentatively TRBD1 or TRBD2 (6 bases each). CDR3 length equals 14 residues. Per the germline V gene, CDR1 is ENHRY and CDR2 is SYGVKD. The germline V and J ends were trimmed by 4 bases and 1 base, with 11 bases remaining between them. The CDR3 region is CAISGQEGSYEQYF. CDR3 nucleotide sequence: TGTGCCATCAGTGGACAGGAGGGTTCCTACGAGCAGTACTTC.

This clone was observed a handful of times. The J gene is TRBJ2-3, the V gene TRBV7-2; D is undetermined. Per the germline V gene, CDR1 is SGHTA and CDR2 is FQGNSA. The CDR3 totals 14 residues. V gave up 3 bases and J gave up 5 bases, with 12 bases separating them. CDR3 nucleotides: TGTGCCAGCAGCTTGGGCCTAGACGTAGATACGCAGTATTTT. This sequence encodes CASSLGLDVDTQYF.

The rearrangement links TRBV29-1 to TRBJ2-7, with TRBD2 matching 7 bases. The CDR3 covers 13 residues. J gave up 3 bases and V 5 bases, and 7 bases lay outside the gene matches. Germline CDR1 and CDR2: SQVTM and ANQGSEA. This CDR3 is CSVRSGGHYEQYF. CDR3 coding DNA: TGCAGCGTTCGATCGGGAGGTCACTACGAGCAGTACTTC.